Each of the 10 T cell receptor beta chains below was sequenced from the same sample in a study. TCRdb passed the RT-PCR reads through MiXCR, listing each CDR3 protein once. Altogether more than 550,000 distinct CDR3 sequences are present, 14% being singletons, with the ten largest covering about 3.6%. Sequencing was performed on memory CD4+ T cells from blood. These receptors came from a female donor in good health, serving as a healthy control.

CDR3 protein: CSVGTGLNTEAFF. CDR3 sequence (DNA): TGCAGCGTTGGCACAGGGCTAAACACTGAAGCTTTCTTT. The chain links TRBV29-1 to TRBJ1-1, with a tentative D call TRBD1 (6 bases). Trimming pared 4 bases from V and 2 bases from J, leaving 11 bases between. This CDR3 contains 13 residues. CDR1 is SQVTM, CDR2 ANQGSEA, per germline.

The rearrangement joins TRBV7-9 to TRBJ1-6; 7 nucleotides align to TRBD1. This CDR3 is 14 amino acids long. Germline V gene data show CDR1 as SEHNR and CDR2 as FQNEAQ (reference sequence). After removal of 4 bases from V and 11 bases from J, the junction contained 8 bases not matched to a gene. The CDR3 nucleotides read TGTGCCAGCAGCTCTCAGGGGGGGAATGCACCCCTCCACTTT. Protein sequence: CASSSQGGNAPLHF.

The DNA of the CDR3 is TGCGCCAGCAGCGTACTAGCGGGAGGGGTAGATACGCAGTATTTT. It translates to CASSVLAGGVDTQYF. The rearrangement links TRBV5-1 to TRBJ2-3; 13 positions agree with TRBD2. Germline V gene lookup returns CDR1 SGHRS and CDR2 YFSETQ. This CDR3 has 15 amino acids. After removal of 4 bases from V and 5 bases from J, the junction contained 4 bases not matched to a gene.

The gene calls are TRBV7-9 and TRBJ1-2, with D unclear. V lost 8 bases to trimming and J lost 4 bases, with 14 bases between them. The CDR3 contains 13 residues. Looked up from germline, CDR1 is SEHNR and CDR2 is FQNEAQ (reference sequence). CDR3 loop: CASEQGYGYGYTF. The CDR3 DNA reads TGTGCCAGCGAGCAAGGGTATGGCTATGGCTACACCTTC. Drawing the rest from reference TRBV7-9 and TRBJ1-2, the complete variable domain is DTGVSQNPRHKITKRGQNVTFRCDPISEHNRLYWYRQTLGQGPEFLTYFQNEAQLEKSRLLSDRFSAERPKGSFSTLEIQRTEQGDSAMYLCASEQGYGYGYTFGSGTRLTVV.

V usage is TRBV20-1 and J usage is TRBJ2-1, with 13 bases matching TRBD2. The CDR3 contains 19 residues. Per the germline V gene, CDR1 is DFQATT and CDR2 is SNEGSKA (reference sequence). After removal of 2 bases from V and 0 bases from J, the junction contained 10 bases not matched to a gene. The CDR3 DNA reads as TGCAGTGCTAGAAAAGGGACTAGCGGGACTATAAGCTCCTACAATGAGCAGTTCTTC. Amino acids: CSARKGTSGTISSYNEQFF.

The gene calls are TRBV7-7 and TRBJ2-1; the D is unclear. V lost 5 bases and J 10 bases, leaving 27 bases between the germline ends. The V gene's germline CDR1 is SSHAT and CDR2 FNYEAQ (reference sequence). The CDR3 length is 17 residues. The CDR3 bases are TGTGCCAGCAGCCCCCGGCCAAGCAAGCCCCGGTGGGGAGAGCAGTTCTTC. Its protein product is CASSPRPSKPRWGEQFF. Filled out from reference TRBV7-7 and TRBJ2-1, the complete variable domain reads GAGVSQSPRYKVTKRGQDVTLRCDPISSHATLYWYQQALGQGPEFLTYFNYEAQPDKSGLPSDRFSAERPEGSISTLTIQRTEQRDSAMYRCASSPRPSKPRWGEQFFGPGTRLTVL.

This clonotype came up a few times. V is TRBV7-2 and J is TRBJ2-1; TRBD2 agrees at 11 bases. With 3 bases clipped from V and 7 bases from J, the junction kept 11 bases outside the gene matches. Germline loops: CDR1 SGHTA, CDR2 FQGNSA. This CDR3 contains 17 residues. The CDR3 sequence: CASSFRTSGPLGNEQFF. Written as DNA, the CDR3 is TGTGCCAGCAGCTTCCGGACTAGCGGGCCTCTAGGGAATGAGCAGTTCTTC.

V is TRBV6-5 and J is TRBJ2-7; D is ambiguous. The CDR3 totals 15 residues. Germline CDR1 is MNHEY and CDR2 is SVGAGI. Between the trimmed V and J ends, which lost 0 bases and 2 bases, there was a span of 11 bases. The CDR3 nucleotides read TGTGCCAGCAGTTACTCGAAACTTCTTCCCTACGAGCAGTACTTC. Translating it yields CASSYSKLLPYEQYF.

The CDR3 is CASSITGTGRPVFF. In DNA form, the CDR3 reads TGTGCCAGTAGTATTACCGGGACAGGGAGGCCAGTGTTCTTC. The chain has TRBV19 and TRBJ2-1; the match to TRBD1 covers 9 bases. The germline V gene encodes CDR1 LNHDA and CDR2 SQIVND (reference sequence). The CDR3 runs 14 residues. The V gene end was trimmed by 3 bases and the J gene end by 15 bases; junction bases not matched to a gene: 12.

Only a few counts were recorded for this clonotype. The gene calls are TRBV27 and TRBJ2-7; 7 bases fit TRBD2. This CDR3 has 13 amino acids. Unmatched junction bases numbered 9, after V lost 6 bases and J lost 7 bases. In germline, CDR1 is MNHEY, CDR2 SMNVEV (reference sequence). This chain's CDR3 is CASRGGYGGEQYF. The DNA of the CDR3 is TGTGCCAGCAGGGGAGGGTATGGGGGAGAGCAGTACTTC.